This TCR beta chain was recovered during a study of Graves' ophthalmopathy and Graves' hyperthyroidism. Overall study results and limits: Discriminating ophthalmopathy from stable hyperthyroidism, a 13-signature model attained a sensitivity of 85% to 90% and a specificity of about 81%.

V lost 11 bases, J lost 4 bases, and 13 bases stayed unmatched. Germline lookup yields CDR1 MNHNS and CDR2 SASEGT. CDR3 size: 14 residues. Exclusion criteria comprised other autoimmune diseases, uncontrolled infections, pregnancy or lactation in patients. TCR beta CDR3 amplification used RNA transcripts. Second-round multiplex PCR came after a first-round RT-PCR that employed HTBI primers. TCRdb called the multiplex PCR reads again in MiXCR, with one record for every CDR3 protein. The sample records 450,000 or so distinct CDR3 sequences, around 14% being singletons. About this clonotype: Its antigen remains unidentified.

Sequencing was performed on blood. The gene calls are TRBV6-1 and TRBJ2-7; 8 bases map to TRBD2. This clonotype was obtained from a woman younger than 45 with Graves' ophthalmopathy. The CDR3 spells CAGMSAGGTYEQYF. The CDR3 nucleotides are TGTGCCGGTATGTCGGCGGGGGGAACTTACGAGCAGTACTTC.